These 9 T cell receptor beta chains came from one sample sequenced in a study of cytomegalovirus exposure and HLA in healthy donors. Profiled with immunoSEQ multiplex PCR; TCRdb holds only in-frame clones, not every one. The sample shows approximately 230,000 clones, more than 75% of them seen only once. The sample taken for sequencing was PBMCs. These TCRs come from a man younger than 35 in good health and CMV-seropositive.

V gene TRBV2 combines with J gene TRBJ1-1; D unresolved. The V end lost 5 bases, the J end lost 0 bases, and 4 bases lay between the germline ends. The CDR3 is 12 residues long. Germline CDR1 reads SNHLY; CDR2 reads FYNNEI. DNA of the CDR3: TGTGCCAGCAGTCCAGTGAACACTGAAGCTTTCTTT. Its translation is CASSPVNTEAFF.

This clone was observed a few times. The chain combines TRBV27 with TRBJ2-1; 13 nucleotides line up with TRBD2. V was pared by 2 bases and J by 8 bases, with 6 bases of the junction left unmatched. The CDR3 is made up of 16 amino acids. Germline CDR1 and CDR2: MNHEY and SMNVEV (reference sequence). CDR3 sequence reads: CASSLPTSGRAHEQFF. In DNA, the CDR3 is TGTGCCAGCAGTTTACCAACTAGCGGGAGGGCCCATGAGCAGTTCTTC.

V and J are TRBV15 and TRBJ2-1; D is unclear. The CDR3 extends over 13 amino acids. The germline V gene has CDR1 LNHNV and CDR2 YYDKDF (reference sequence). The V and J ends lost 5 bases and 2 bases respectively, with 7 bases between them. CDR3 DNA: TGTGCCACCAGCGTGCCCCCCTACAATGAGCAGTTCTTC. Translated, it gives CATSVPPYNEQFF.

The rearrangement uses TRBV27 and TRBJ2-7, with a weak D call TRBD2 (7 bases). The CDR3 contains 13 residues. Germline V gene sequence: CDR1 MNHEY, CDR2 SMNVEV (reference sequence). V was cut by 4 bases and J by 2 bases, with 9 bases left in between. The CDR3, as DNA: TGTGCCAGCAGTTCCGGGGGGCCCTACGAGCAGTACTTC. Translated: CASSSGGPYEQYF.

J is TRBJ2-2 and V is TRBV29-1; unclear D gene. Germline lookup yields CDR1 SQVTM and CDR2 ANQGSEA. The germline V and J ends were trimmed by 7 bases and 0 bases, with 18 bases remaining between them. This CDR3 region has 16 residues. CDR3 in amino acids: CSASYFRGANTGELFF. CDR3 nucleotides: TGCAGCGCCTCCTATTTCAGAGGAGCGAACACCGGGGAGCTGTTTTTT.

This clone was counted between two and nine times. The chain carries TRBV21-1 and TRBJ1-2; the D call TRBD1 from the table was never checked on the DNA. TRBV21-1 is given as a pseudogene. The CDR3 is made up of 16 amino acids. CDR3 in amino acids: CASSTGQNKLNYGYTF. The CDR3, as DNA: TGTGCCAGCAGCACGGGACAGAACAAACTTAACTATGGCTACACCTTC.

V usage is TRBV4-1 and J usage is TRBJ2-1; D remains ambiguous. From germline, CDR1 is MGHRA and CDR2 YSYEKL. The CDR3 totals 12 residues. The V end was cut by 3 bases, the J end by 9 bases, with 9 bases between. This chain's CDR3 is CASSHVIGEQFF. The CDR3 nucleotides read TGCGCCAGCAGCCACGTAATCGGTGAGCAGTTCTTC.

This clone was seen just once. This chain uses TRBV28 with TRBJ1-4; 12 bases agree with TRBD1. The V gene end was trimmed by 5 bases and the J gene end by 8 bases; junction bases not matched to a gene: 3. The CDR3 extends over 14 amino acids. CDR1 and CDR2 from the germline V gene are MDHEN and SYDVKM. The CDR3: CASSGTGGLEKLFF. The CDR3 DNA follows: TGTGCCAGCAGTGGGACAGGGGGCTTGGAAAAACTGTTTTTT.

The chain recombines TRBV4-2 with TRBJ2-7; D gene unclear. Germline V CDR1 and CDR2: LGHNA, YNFKEQ. V lost 1 base to trimming and J lost 5 bases, with 12 bases between them. The CDR3 sequence is 14 residues long. CDR3 sequence (DNA): TGTGCCAGCAGCCAAGTTTCCAGTATCGACGAGCAGTACTTC. Its translation is CASSQVSSIDEQYF.